This T cell receptor beta chain was obtained from a study of blood T cell repertoires in COVID-19. Across the whole study: COVID-19 samples collected from the United States, Italy and Spain covered acute and convalescent phases. In each case, the material was cDNA or gDNA derived from T cells, B-cell-depleted T cells, or PBMCs.

This table comes from immunoSEQ multiplex PCR, and its TCRdb copy is limited to in-frame clones, with some not included. The table records about 170,000 clones, 88% of them present only once. V shed 10 bases, J shed 5 bases, and the junction held 4 bases outside the gene matches. The CDR3 has 12 amino acids. Sequenced material: peripheral blood. This receptor was taken from a man aged 55 to 70 with acute or convalescent COVID-19. The genes are TRBV23-1 and TRBJ1-3; 8 bases align to TRBD1. TRBV23-1 is recorded as an ORF, its role being uncertain. The CDR3 region has the DNA TGCGCCATCCGACAGGGGAGAAACACCATATATTTT. Its translation is CAIRQGRNTIYF.